This TCR beta chain was sequenced in a study of PD-L1 blockade in urothelial cancer. Germline-derived CDR1 and CDR2 are ENHRY and SYGVKD. The V segment lost 0 bases and the J segment 6 bases; nucleotides outside the gene matches: 8. The CDR3 sequence is 17 residues long. The time point: peripheral blood 6 weeks after treatment start. PCRs each included synthetic TCR analog templates spiked in. Assay used: immunoSEQ multiplex PCR; TCRdb lists only in-frame clones, some missing. The sample records over 70,000 clones, roughly 85% being singletons. The specimen was PBMCs, collected around atezolizumab (anti-PD-L1) treatment. V gene TRBV10-3 combines with J gene TRBJ2-1; 10 nucleotides line up with TRBD1. The source is a man aged 65 to 79 with urothelial cancer. CDR3 protein: CAISESTGTGVSNEQFF. Written as DNA, the CDR3 is TGTGCCATCAGTGAGTCGACGGGGACAGGGGTGTCCAATGAGCAGTTCTTC.